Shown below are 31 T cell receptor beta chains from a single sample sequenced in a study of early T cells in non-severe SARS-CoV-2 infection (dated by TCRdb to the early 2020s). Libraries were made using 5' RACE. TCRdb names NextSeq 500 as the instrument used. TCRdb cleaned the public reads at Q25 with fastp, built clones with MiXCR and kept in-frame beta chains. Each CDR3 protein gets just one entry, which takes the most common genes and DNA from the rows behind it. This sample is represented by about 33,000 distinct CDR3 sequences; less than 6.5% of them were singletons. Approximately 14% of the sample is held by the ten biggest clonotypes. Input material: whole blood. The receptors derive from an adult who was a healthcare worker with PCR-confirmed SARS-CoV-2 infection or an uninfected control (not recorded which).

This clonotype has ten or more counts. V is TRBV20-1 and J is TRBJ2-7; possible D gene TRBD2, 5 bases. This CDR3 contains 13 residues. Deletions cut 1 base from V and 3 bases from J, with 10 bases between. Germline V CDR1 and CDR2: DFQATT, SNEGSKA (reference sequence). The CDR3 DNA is TGCAGTGCTAGAGCGGGGAGTAGCTACGAGCAGTACTTC. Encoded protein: CSARAGSSYEQYF.

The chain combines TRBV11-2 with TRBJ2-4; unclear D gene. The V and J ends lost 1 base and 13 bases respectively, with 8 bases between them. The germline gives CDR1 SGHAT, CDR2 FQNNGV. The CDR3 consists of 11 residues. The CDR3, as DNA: TGTGCCAGCAGCTTAGGTGGGAAGCAGTACTTC. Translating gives CASSLGGKQYF.

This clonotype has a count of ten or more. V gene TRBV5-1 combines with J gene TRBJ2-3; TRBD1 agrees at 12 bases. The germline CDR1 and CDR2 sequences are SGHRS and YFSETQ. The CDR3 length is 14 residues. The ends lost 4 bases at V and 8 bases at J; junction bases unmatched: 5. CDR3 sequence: CASSLGQGAGTQYF. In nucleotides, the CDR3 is TGCGCCAGCAGCCTGGGACAGGGGGCGGGTACGCAGTATTTT.

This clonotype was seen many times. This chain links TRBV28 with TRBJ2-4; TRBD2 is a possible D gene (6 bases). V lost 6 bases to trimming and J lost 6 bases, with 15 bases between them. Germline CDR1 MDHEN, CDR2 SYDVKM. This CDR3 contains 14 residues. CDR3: CASSAGGERNIQYF. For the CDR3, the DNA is TGTGCCAGCAGCGCCGGAGGGGAGCGAAACATTCAGTACTTC.

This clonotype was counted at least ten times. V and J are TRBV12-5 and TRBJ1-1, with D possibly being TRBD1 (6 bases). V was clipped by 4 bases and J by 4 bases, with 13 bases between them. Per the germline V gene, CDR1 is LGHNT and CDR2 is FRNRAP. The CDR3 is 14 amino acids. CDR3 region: CASGSSRGSTEAFF. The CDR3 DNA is TGTGCTAGTGGTTCGTCCAGGGGCTCCACTGAAGCTTTCTTT.

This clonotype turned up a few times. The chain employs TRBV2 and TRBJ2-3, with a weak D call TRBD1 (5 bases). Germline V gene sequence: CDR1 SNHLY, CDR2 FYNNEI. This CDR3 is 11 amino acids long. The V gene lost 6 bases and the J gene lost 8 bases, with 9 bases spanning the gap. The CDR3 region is CASSRAPTQYF. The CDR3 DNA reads TGTGCCAGCAGCAGGGCCCCTACGCAGTATTTT.

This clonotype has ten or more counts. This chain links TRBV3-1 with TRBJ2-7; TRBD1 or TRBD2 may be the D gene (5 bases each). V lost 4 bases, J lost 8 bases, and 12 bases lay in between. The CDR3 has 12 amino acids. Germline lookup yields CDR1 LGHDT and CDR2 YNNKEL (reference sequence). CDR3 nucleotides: TGTGCCAGCAGCCTCAGAGAGGGGCAGCAGTACTTC. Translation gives CASSLREGQQYF.

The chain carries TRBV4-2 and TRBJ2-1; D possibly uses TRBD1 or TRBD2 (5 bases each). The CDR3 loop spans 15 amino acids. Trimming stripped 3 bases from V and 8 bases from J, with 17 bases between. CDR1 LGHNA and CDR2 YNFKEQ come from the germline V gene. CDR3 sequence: CASSHRRVGADEQFF. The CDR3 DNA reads TGTGCCAGCAGCCATCGCAGGGTTGGAGCGGATGAGCAGTTCTTC.

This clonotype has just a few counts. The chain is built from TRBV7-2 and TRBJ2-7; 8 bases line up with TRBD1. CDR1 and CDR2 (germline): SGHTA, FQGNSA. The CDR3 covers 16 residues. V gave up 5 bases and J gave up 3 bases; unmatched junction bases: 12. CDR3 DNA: TGTGCCAGCAGCCTATCCCCGGCACAGGGGGTCTACGAGCAGTACTTC. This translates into CASSLSPAQGVYEQYF.

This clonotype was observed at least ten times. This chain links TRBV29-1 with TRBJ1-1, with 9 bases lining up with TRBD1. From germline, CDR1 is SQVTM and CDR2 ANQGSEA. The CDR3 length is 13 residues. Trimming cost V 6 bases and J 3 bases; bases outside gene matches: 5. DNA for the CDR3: TGCAGCGTACGACAGGGGGGGGACACTGAAGCTTTCTTT. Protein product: CSVRQGGDTEAFF.

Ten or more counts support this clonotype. CDR3 amino acids: CASSTNRGGGGELFF. DNA of the CDR3: TGTGCCAGCAGCACAAACAGGGGAGGAGGCGGGGAGCTGTTTTTT. The chain carries TRBV7-3 and TRBJ2-2, with D perhaps matching TRBD1 (7 bases). Trimming took off 5 bases at V and 7 bases at J, with 17 bases between the two ends. The germline CDR1 and CDR2 sequences are SGHTA and FQGTGA. This CDR3 comprises 15 residues.

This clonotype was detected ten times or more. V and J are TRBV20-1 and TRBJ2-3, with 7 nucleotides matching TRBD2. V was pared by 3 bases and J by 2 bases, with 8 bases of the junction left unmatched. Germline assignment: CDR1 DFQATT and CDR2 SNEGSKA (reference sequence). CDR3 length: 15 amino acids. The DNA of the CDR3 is TGCAGTGCTAGGGGGCACAGCGGGGTCACAGATACGCAGTATTTT. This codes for CSARGHSGVTDTQYF.

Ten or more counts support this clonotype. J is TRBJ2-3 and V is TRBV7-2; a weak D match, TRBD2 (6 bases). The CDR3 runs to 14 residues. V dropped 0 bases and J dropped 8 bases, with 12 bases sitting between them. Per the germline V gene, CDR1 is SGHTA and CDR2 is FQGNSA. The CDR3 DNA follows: TGTGCCAGCAGCTTAGCGATGATCGGGGGTACGCAGTATTTT. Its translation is CASSLAMIGGTQYF.

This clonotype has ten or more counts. CDR3 protein: CASSPASMNTEAFF. In DNA form, the CDR3 reads TGTGCCAGCAGCCCCGCCTCAATGAACACTGAAGCTTTCTTT. The rearrangement links TRBV3-1 to TRBJ1-1; D gene ambiguous. The ends were cut back, 4 bases at V and 0 bases at J, with 9 bases in the middle. Looked up from germline, CDR1 is LGHDT and CDR2 is YNNKEL (reference sequence). The CDR3 is 14 residues long.

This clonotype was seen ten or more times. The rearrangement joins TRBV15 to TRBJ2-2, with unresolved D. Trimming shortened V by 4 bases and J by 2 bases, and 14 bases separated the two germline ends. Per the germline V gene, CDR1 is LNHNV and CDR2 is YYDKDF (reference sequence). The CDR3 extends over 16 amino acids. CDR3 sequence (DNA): TGTGCCACCAGCACCCCTTTGGTGGGTAACACCGGGGAGCTGTTTTTT. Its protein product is CATSTPLVGNTGELFF.

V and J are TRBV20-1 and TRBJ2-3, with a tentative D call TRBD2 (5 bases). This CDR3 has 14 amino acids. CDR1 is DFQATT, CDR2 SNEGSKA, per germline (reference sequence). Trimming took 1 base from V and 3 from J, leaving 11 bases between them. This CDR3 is CSARANGLTDTQYF. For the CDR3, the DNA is TGCAGTGCTAGAGCTAACGGACTGACAGATACGCAGTATTTT.

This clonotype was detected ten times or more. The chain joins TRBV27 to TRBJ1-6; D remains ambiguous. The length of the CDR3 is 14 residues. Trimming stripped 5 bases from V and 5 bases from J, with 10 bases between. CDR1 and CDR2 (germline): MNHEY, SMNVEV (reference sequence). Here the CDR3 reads CASSMITNNSPLHF. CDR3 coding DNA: TGTGCCAGCAGTATGATAACTAATAATTCACCCCTCCACTTT.

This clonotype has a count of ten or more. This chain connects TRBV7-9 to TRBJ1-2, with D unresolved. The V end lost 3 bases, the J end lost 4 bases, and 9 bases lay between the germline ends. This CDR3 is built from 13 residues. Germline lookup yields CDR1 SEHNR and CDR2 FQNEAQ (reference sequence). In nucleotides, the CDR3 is TGTGCCAGCAGCTTGCCAGGAGGCTATGGCTACACCTTC. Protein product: CASSLPGGYGYTF.

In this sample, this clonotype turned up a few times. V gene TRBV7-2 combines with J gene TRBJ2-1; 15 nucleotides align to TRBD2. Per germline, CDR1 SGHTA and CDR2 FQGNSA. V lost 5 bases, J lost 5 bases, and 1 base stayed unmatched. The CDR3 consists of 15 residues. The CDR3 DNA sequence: TGTGCCAGCAGCCGGACTAGCGGGGGGGACAATGAGCAGTTCTTC. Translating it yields CASSRTSGGDNEQFF. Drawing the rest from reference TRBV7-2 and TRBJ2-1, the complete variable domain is GAGVSQSPSNKVTEKGKDVELRCDPISGHTALYWYRQSLGQGLEFLIYFQGNSAPDKSGLPSDRFSAERTGGSVSTLTIQRTQQEDSAVYLCASSRTSGGDNEQFFGPGTRLTVL.

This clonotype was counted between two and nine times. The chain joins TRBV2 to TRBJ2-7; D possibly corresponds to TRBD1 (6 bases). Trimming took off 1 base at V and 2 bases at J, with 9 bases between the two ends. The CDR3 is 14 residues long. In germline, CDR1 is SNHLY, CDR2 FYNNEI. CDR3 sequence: CASSEDPGAYEQYF. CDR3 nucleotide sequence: TGTGCCAGCAGTGAAGACCCAGGGGCCTACGAGCAGTACTTC.

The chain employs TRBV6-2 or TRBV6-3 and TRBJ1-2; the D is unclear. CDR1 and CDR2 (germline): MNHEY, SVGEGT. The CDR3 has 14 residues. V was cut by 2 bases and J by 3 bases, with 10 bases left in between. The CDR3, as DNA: TGTGCCAGCAGTTACAGCGGACTTGACTATGGCTACACCTTC. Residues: CASSYSGLDYGYTF.

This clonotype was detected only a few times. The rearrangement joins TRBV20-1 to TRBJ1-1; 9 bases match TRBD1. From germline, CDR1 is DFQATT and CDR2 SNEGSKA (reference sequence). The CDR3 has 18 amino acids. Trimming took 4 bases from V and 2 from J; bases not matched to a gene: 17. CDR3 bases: TGCAGTGCTACACCCCGTGACCCTCTACAGGGGGCTAACACTGAAGCTTTCTTT. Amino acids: CSATPRDPLQGANTEAFF.

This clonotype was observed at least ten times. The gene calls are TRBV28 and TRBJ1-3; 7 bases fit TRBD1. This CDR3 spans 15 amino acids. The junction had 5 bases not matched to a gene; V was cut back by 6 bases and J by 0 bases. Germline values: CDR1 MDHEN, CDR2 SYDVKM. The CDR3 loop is CASSQTGFSGNTIYF. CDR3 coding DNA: TGTGCCAGCAGCCAGACAGGGTTCTCTGGAAACACCATATATTTT. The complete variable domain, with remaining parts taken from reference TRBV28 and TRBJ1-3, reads DVKVTQSSRYLVKRTGEKVFLECVQDMDHENMFWYRQDPGLGLRLIYFSYDVKMKEKGDIPEGYSVSREKKERFSLILESASTNQTSMYLCASSQTGFSGNTIYFGEGSWLTVV.

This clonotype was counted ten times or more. As DNA, the CDR3 is TGTGCCAGCAAAATGCCGGGACAGGGATTGGGAAACACCATATATTTT. Its protein product is CASKMPGQGLGNTIYF. The chain joins TRBV12-3 or TRBV12-4 to TRBJ1-3, with 9 bases identical to TRBD1. CDR3 size: 16 residues. With 7 bases clipped from V and 4 bases from J, the junction kept 11 bases outside the gene matches.

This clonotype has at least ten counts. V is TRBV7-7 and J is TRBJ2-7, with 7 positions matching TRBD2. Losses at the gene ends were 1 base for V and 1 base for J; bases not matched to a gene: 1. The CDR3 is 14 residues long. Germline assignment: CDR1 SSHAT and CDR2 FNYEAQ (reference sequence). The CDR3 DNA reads TGTGCCAGCAGCTTAGGCGGGGGATCCTACGAGCAGTACTTC. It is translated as CASSLGGGSYEQYF.

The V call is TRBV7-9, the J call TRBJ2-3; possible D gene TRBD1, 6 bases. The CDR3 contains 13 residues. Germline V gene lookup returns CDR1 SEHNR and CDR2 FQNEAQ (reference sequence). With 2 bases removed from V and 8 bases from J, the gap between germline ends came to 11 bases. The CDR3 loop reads CASSLNRAGTQYF. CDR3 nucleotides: TGTGCCAGCAGCTTAAACAGGGCCGGTACGCAGTATTTT.

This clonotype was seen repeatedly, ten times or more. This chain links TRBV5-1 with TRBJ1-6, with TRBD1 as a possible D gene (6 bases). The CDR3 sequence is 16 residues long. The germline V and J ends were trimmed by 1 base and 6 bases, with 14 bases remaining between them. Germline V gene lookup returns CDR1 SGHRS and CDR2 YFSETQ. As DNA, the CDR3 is TGCGCCAGCAGCTTGTTGGGGGCGGACGGTAATTCACCCCTCCACTTT. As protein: CASSLLGADGNSPLHF.

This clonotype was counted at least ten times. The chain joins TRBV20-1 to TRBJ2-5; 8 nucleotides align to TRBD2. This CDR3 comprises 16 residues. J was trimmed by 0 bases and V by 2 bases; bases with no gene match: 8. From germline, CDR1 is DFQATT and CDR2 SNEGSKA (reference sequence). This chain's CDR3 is CSARIQGLEYQETQYF. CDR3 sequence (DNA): TGCAGTGCTAGAATCCAGGGACTAGAGTACCAAGAGACCCAGTACTTC.

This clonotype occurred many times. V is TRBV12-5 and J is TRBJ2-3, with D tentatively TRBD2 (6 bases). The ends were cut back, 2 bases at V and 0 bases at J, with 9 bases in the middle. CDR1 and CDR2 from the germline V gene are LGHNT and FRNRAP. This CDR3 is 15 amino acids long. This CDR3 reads CASGLMRGSTDTQYF. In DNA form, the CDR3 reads TGTGCTAGTGGTTTGATGCGGGGAAGCACAGATACGCAGTATTTT.

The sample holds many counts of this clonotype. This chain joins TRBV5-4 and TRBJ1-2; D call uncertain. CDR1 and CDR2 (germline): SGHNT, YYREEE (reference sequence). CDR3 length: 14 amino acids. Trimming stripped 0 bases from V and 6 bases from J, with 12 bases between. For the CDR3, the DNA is TGTGCCAGCAGCTTGGGTCCCACAGCGGATGGCTACACCTTC. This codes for CASSLGPTADGYTF.

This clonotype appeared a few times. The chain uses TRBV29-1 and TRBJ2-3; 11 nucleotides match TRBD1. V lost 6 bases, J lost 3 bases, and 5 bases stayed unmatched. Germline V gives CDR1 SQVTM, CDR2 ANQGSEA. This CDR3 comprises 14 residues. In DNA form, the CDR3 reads TGCAGCGTCGAGGGACAGGGGGTTACAGATACGCAGTATTTT. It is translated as CSVEGQGVTDTQYF.